Described below is a single T cell receptor beta chain sequence and its context. The data were produced by immunoSEQ multiplex PCR, yet TCRdb's version contains in-frame clones alone and is incomplete. The table shows 130,000 to 150,000 clones, with approximately 85% occurring only once. This CDR3 has 12 amino acids. The V and J ends lost 5 bases and 3 bases respectively, with 8 bases between them. Looked up from germline, CDR1 is SNHLY and CDR2 is FYNNEI. The data derive from a study of blood T cell repertoires in COVID-19. Sequencing was carried out using peripheral blood. This sequence originates from a woman aged 60 to 75 with COVID-19, enrolled during active disease. The rearrangement uses TRBV2 and TRBJ2-7; D gene ambiguous. CDR3 residues: CASSLSNYEQYF. CDR3 bases: TGTGCCAGCAGTCTAAGCAACTACGAGCAGTACTTC. The variable domain in full, completed from reference TRBV2 and TRBJ2-7, reads EPEVTQTPSHQVTQMGQEVILRCVPISNHLYFYWYRQILGQKVEFLVSFYNNEISEKSEIFDDQFSVERPDGSNFTLKIRSTKLEDSAMYFCASSLSNYEQYFGPGTRLTVT.